The 5 T cell receptor beta chains in this list originate from one sample, sequenced in a study of CD8 T cells in ankylosing spondylitis. In TCRdb, the 5' RACE reads were re-called with MiXCR into one record per CDR3 protein. The sample consists of under 450,000 distinct CDR3 sequences, roughly 20% of them appearing once. Sequencing input: blood, either unsorted or a sorted T cell fraction (not recorded which). These receptors were collected from a male donor with ankylosing spondylitis or in good health (not recorded which).

This clonotype was detected many times. Mismatch with germline at one junction end may stem from a read error. The rearrangement links TRBV4-1 to TRBJ2-7; perhaps TRBD1 as D (6 bases). In germline, CDR1 is MGHRA, CDR2 YSYEKL. The CDR3 runs 13 residues. The CDR3 nucleotides are TGTGCCAGCAGCCAAGGGACATCCTACGAGCAGTACTTC. Its translation: CASSQGTSYEQYF.

The chain links TRBV12-3 or TRBV12-4 to TRBJ2-7; D is perhaps TRBD2 (5 bases). The CDR3 spans 13 residues. Trimming stripped 5 bases from V and 5 bases from J, with 13 bases between. The CDR3 DNA is TGTGCCAGCAGTCTGCCCGGGATGAACGAGCAGTACTTC. Translating gives CASSLPGMNEQYF.

This chain uses TRBV9 with TRBJ2-5, with TRBD1 matching over 7 bases. The germline V gene has CDR1 SGDLS and CDR2 YYNGEE. The length of the CDR3 is 14 residues. The V gene end was trimmed by 3 bases and the J gene end by 2 bases; junction bases not matched to a gene: 4. The CDR3 region has the DNA TGTGCCAGCAGCGCCGGGACAGCTCAAGAGACCCAGTACTTC. Translated, it gives CASSAGTAQETQYF.

This clonotype was detected ten times or more. The CDR3 DNA sequence: TGCGCCAGCAGCCGGACTAGCGGGGGGTTCTACAATGAGCAGTTCTTC. Translated: CASSRTSGGFYNEQFF. The genes are TRBV4-1 and TRBJ2-1, with 14 bases fitting TRBD2. There are 16 residues in the CDR3. The V and J ends lost 4 bases and 3 bases, in that order; junction bases with no gene match: 2. The germline CDR1 and CDR2 sequences are MGHRA and YSYEKL.

This clonotype was picked up a small number of times. The chain couples TRBV30 to TRBJ2-7; D uncertain. CDR1 is GTSNPN, CDR2 SVGIG, per germline (reference sequence). The CDR3 length is 15 residues. Between the trimmed V and J ends, which lost 1 base and 5 bases, there was a span of 18 bases. The chain's CDR3 is CAWSDPLEDRDEQYF. The DNA of the CDR3 is TGTGCCTGGAGTGACCCCCTCGAGGATCGGGACGAGCAGTACTTC.